This T cell receptor beta chain was obtained from a study of CD8+ T cells in alopecia areata. Study results and limitations: Normal scalp had lower clonality than lesional scalp, with alopecia totalis/universalis lesions showing this most strongly. During tofacitinib treatment, many expanded lesional clones remained in scalp and blood.

Treatment denoted: oral pan-JAK inhibitor, 5-10 mg twice daily. Those with alopecia areata gave lesional scalp punch biopsies and peripheral blood. Investigators sorted PBMCs to obtain both CD4+ and CD8+ T cells. A few counts support this clone. Its matching antigen is unknown. Reverse transcription of extracted RNA yielded cDNA, which provided the sequencing template. Sequenced by immunoSEQ multiplex PCR; TCRdb stores in-frame clones only, minus some. The repertoire holds some 120,000 clones, with over 55% as singletons. Germline lookup yields CDR1 MNHEY and CDR2 SMNVEV (reference sequence). There are 14 residues in the CDR3. Losses at the gene ends were 10 bases for V and 3 bases for J; bases not matched to a gene: 6.

The chain recombines TRBV27 with TRBJ2-5; the match to TRBD1 covers 12 bases. The source is a human donor with alopecia areata. The input for sequencing was CD4+ T cells sorted from blood, taken at week 4, from a patient treated with tofacitinib. The CDR3 DNA sequence: TGTGCCATCGGGACAGGGGGCAGAGAAGAGACCCAGTACTTC. This codes for CAIGTGGREETQYF.